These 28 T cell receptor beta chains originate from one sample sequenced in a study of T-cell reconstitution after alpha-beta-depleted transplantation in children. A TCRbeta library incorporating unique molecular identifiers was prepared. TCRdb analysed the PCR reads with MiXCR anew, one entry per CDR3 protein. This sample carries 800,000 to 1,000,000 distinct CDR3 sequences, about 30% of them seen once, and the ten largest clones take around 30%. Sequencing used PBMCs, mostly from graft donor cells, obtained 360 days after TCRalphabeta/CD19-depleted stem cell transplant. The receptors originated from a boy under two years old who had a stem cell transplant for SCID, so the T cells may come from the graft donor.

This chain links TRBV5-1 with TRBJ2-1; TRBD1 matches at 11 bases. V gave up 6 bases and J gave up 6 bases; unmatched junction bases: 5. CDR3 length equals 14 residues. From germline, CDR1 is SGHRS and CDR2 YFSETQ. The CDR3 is CASKDRGQVNEQFF. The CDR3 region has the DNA TGCGCCAGCAAGGACAGGGGGCAGGTCAATGAGCAGTTCTTC.

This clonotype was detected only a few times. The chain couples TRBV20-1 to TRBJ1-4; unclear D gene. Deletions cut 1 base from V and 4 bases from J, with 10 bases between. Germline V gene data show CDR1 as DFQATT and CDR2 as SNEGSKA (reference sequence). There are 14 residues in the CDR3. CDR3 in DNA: TGCAGTGCTAGAGTTCGGCACAATAATGAAAAACTGTTTTTT. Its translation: CSARVRHNNEKLFF.

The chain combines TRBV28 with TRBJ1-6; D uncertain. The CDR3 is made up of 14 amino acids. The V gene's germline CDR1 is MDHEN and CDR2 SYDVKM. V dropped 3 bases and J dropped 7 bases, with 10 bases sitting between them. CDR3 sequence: CASSFTLANSPLHF. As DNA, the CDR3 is TGTGCCAGCAGTTTTACCTTAGCAAATTCACCCCTCCACTTT.

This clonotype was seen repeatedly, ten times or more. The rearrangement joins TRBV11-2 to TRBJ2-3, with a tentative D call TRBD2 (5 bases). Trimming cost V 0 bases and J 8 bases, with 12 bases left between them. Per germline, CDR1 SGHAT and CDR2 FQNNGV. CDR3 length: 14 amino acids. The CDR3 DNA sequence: TGTGCCAGCAGCTTAGATCCCCTACTAGGTACGCAGTATTTT. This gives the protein CASSLDPLLGTQYF.

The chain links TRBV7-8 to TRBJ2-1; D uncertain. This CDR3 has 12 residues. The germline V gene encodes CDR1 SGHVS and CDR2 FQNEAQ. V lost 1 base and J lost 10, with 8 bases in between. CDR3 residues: CASSLDRVEQFF. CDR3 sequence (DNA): TGTGCCAGCAGCTTAGATCGGGTAGAGCAGTTCTTC.

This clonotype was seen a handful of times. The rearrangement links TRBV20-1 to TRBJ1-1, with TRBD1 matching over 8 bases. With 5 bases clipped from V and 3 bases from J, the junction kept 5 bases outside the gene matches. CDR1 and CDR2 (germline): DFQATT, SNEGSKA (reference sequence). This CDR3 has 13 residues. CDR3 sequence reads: CSARDRGYTEAFF. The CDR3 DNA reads TGCAGTGCTCGTGACAGGGGATACACTGAAGCTTTCTTT.

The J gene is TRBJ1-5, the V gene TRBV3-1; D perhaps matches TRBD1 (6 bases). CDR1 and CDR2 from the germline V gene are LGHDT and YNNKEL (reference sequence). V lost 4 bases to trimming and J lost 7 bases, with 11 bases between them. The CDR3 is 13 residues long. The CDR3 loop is CASSPKDRQPQHF. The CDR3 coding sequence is TGTGCCAGCAGCCCAAAAGACAGGCAGCCCCAGCATTTT.

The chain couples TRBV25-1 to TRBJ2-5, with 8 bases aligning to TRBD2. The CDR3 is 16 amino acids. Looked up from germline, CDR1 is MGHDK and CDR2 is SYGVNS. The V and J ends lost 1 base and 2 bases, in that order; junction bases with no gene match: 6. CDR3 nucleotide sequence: TGTGCCAGCAGTGAATTGTGGCGGGGGGAACAAGAGACCCAGTACTTC. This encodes CASSELWRGEQETQYF.

The CDR3: CASSQPRQRGTGELFF. DNA for the CDR3: TGCGCCAGCAGCCAGCCACGACAGAGGGGAACCGGGGAGCTGTTTTTT. The chain employs TRBV4-1 and TRBJ2-2; D could derive from TRBD1 or TRBD2 (5 bases each). Germline values: CDR1 MGHRA, CDR2 YSYEKL. The CDR3 loop spans 16 amino acids. The V gene lost 3 bases and the J gene lost 5 bases, with 16 bases spanning the gap.

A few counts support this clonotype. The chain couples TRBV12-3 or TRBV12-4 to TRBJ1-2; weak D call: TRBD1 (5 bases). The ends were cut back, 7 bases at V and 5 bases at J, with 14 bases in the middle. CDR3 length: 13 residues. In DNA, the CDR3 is TGTGCCAGCACCCCGTGGGGGAGTTATGGCTACACCTTC. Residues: CASTPWGSYGYTF.

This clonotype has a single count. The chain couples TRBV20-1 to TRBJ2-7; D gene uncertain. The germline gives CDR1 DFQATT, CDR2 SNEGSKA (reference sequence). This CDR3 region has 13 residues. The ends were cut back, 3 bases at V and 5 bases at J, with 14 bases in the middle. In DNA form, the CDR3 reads TGCAGTGCTAGGCCACTGTGGGAAGACGAGCAGTACTTC. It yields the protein CSARPLWEDEQYF.

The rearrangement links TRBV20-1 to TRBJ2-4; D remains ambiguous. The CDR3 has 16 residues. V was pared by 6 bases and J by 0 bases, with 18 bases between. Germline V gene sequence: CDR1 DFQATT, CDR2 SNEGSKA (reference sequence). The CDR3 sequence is CSAGSHDFLAKNIQYF. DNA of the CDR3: TGCAGTGCCGGTTCACACGATTTCCTAGCCAAAAACATTCAGTACTTC.

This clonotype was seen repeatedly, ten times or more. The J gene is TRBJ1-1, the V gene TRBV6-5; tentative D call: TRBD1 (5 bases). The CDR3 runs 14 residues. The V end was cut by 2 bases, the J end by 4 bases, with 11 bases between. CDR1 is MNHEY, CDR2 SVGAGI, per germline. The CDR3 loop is CASSYRTRGTEAFF. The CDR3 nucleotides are TGTGCCAGCAGTTACAGAACGAGGGGCACTGAAGCTTTCTTT.

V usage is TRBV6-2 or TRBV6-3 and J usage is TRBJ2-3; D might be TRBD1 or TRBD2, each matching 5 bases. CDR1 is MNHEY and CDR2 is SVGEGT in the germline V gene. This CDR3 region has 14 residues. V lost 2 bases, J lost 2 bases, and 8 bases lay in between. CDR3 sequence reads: CASSYGGVTDTQYF. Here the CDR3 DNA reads TGTGCCAGCAGTTACGGGGGAGTCACAGATACGCAGTATTTT.

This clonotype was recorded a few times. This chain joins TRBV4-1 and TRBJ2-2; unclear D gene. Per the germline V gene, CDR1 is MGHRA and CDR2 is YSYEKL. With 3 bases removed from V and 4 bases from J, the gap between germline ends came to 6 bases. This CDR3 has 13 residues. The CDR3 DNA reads TGCGCCAGCAGCCAGGAACTCACCGGGGAGCTGTTTTTT. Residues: CASSQELTGELFF.

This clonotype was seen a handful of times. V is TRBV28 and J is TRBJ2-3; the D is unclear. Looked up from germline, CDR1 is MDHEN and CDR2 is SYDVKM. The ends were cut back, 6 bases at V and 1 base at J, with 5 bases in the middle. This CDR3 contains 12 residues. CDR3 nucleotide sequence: TGTGCCAGCAGGGTTGGCACAGATACGCAGTATTTT. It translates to CASRVGTDTQYF.

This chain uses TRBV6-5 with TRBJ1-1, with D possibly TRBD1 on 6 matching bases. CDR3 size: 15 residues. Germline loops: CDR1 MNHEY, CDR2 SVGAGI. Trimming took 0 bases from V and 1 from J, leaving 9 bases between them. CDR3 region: CASSYSGQENTEAFF. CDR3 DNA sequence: TGTGCCAGCAGTTACTCGGGACAAGAGAACACTGAAGCTTTCTTT.

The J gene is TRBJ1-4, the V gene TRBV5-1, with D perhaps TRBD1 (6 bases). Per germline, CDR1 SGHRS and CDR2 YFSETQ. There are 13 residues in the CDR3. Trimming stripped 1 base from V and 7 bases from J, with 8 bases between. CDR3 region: CASSLTGFEKLFF. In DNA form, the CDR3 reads TGCGCCAGCAGCTTGACAGGGTTTGAAAAACTGTTTTTT.

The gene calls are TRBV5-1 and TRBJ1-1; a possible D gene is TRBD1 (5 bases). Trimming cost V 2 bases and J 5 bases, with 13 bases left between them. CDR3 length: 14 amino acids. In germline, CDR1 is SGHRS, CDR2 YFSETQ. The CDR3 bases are TGCGCCAGCAGCTTCGGGGGGATGGGGACTGAAGCTTTCTTT. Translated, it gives CASSFGGMGTEAFF.

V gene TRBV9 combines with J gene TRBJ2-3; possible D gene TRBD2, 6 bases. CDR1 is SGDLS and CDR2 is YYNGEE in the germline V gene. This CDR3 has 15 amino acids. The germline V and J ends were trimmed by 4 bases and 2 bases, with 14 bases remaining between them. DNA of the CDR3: TGTGCCAGCAGCACAGTCCGGGACTTCACAGATACGCAGTATTTT. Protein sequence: CASSTVRDFTDTQYF.

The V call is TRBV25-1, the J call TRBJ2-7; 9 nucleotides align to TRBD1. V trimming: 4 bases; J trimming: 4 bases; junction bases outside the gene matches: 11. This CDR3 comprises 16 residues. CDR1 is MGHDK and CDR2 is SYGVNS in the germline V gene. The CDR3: CASSAGQGIRNYEQYF. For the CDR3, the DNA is TGTGCCAGCAGTGCCGGACAGGGGATCCGGAATTACGAGCAGTACTTC.

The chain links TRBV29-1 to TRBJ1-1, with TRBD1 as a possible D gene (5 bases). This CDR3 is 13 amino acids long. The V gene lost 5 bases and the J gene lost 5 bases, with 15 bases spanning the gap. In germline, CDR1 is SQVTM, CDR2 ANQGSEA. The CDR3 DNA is TGCAGCGTTCCCGGGGCGATTCGGACTGAAGCTTTCTTT. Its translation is CSVPGAIRTEAFF.

The CDR3 region has the DNA TGTGCCTGGAAGGTCAGATACGAGCAGTACTTC. Translated: CAWKVRYEQYF. The chain employs TRBV30 and TRBJ2-7; no definite D call. CDR1 and CDR2 (germline): GTSNPN, SVGIG (reference sequence). The V gene lost 4 bases and the J gene lost 4 bases, with 8 bases spanning the gap. The CDR3 has 11 residues.

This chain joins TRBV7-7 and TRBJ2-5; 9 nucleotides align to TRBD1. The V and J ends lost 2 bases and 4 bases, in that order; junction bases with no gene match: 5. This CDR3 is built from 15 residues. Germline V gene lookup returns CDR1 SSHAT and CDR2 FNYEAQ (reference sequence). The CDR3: CASSLNRGPVETQYF. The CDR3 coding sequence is TGTGCCAGCAGCTTAAACAGGGGGCCGGTAGAGACCCAGTACTTC. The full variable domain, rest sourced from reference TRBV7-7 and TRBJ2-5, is GAGVSQSPRYKVTKRGQDVTLRCDPISSHATLYWYQQALGQGPEFLTYFNYEAQPDKSGLPSDRFSAERPEGSISTLTIQRTEQRDSAMYRCASSLNRGPVETQYFGPGTRLLVL.

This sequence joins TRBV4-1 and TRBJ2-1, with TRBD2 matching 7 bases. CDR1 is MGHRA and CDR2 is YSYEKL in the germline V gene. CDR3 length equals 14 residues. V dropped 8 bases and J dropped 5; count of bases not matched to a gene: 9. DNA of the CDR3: TGCGCCAGCGGAAAGCGGGGCGCTGACAATGAGCAGTTCTTC. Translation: CASGKRGADNEQFF.

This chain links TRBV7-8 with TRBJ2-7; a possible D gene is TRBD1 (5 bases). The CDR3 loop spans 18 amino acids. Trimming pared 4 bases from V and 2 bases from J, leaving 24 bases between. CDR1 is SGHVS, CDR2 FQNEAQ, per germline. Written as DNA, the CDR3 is TGTGCCAGCAGCTCAACCACAGACACAGGCCACGAAACCTACGAGCAGTACTTC. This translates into CASSSTTDTGHETYEQYF.

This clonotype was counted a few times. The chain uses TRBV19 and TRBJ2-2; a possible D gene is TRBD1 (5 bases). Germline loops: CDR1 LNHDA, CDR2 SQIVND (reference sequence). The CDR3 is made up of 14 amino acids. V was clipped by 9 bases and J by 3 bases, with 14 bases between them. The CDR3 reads CASDRQHYTGELFF. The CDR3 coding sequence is TGTGCCAGCGACCGACAGCACTACACCGGGGAGCTGTTTTTT.

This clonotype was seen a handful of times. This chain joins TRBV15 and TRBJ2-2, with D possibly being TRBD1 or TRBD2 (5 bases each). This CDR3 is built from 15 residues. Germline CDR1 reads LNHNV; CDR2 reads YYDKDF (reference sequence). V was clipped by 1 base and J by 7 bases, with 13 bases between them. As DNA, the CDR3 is TGTGCCACCAGCAGAGTCCGAGGGGTTAACGGGGAGCTGTTTTTT. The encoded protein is CATSRVRGVNGELFF.